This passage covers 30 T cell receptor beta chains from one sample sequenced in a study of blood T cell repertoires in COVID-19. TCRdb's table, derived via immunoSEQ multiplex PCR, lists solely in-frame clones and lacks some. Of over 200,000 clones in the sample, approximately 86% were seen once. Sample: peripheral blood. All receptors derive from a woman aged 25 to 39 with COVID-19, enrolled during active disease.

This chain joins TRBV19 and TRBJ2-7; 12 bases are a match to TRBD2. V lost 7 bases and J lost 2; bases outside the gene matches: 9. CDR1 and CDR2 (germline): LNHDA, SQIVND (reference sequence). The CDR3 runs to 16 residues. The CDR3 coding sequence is TGTGCCAGTACACGGACTAGCGGGGTTGGGACCTACGAGCAGTACTTC. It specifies CASTRTSGVGTYEQYF.

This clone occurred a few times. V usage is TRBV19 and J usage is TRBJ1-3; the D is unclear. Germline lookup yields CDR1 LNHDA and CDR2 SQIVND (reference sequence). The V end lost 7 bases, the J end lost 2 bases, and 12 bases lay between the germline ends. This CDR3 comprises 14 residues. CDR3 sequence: CASMRSVPGNTIYF. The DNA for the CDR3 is TGTGCCAGTATGAGGAGCGTTCCTGGAAACACCATATATTTT.

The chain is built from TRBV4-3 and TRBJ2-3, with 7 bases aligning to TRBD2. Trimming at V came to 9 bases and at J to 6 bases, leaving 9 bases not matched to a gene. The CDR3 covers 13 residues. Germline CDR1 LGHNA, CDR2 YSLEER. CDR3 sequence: CASGGRDRDTQYF. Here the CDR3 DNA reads TGCGCCAGTGGTGGGAGGGACCGTGATACGCAGTATTTT.

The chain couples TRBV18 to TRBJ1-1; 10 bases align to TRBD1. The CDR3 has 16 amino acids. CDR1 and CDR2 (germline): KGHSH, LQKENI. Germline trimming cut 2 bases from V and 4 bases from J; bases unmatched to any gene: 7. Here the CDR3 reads CASSPSGQGKGTEAFF. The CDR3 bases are TGTGCCAGCTCACCATCGGGACAGGGGAAAGGCACTGAAGCTTTCTTT.

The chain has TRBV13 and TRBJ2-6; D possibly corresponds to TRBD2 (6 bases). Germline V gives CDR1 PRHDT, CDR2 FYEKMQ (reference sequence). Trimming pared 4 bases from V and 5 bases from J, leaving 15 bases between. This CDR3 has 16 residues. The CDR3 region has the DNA TGTGCCAGCAGCTCTAGCCGGGGGAGATGGGCCAACGTCCTGACTTTC. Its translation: CASSSSRGRWANVLTF.

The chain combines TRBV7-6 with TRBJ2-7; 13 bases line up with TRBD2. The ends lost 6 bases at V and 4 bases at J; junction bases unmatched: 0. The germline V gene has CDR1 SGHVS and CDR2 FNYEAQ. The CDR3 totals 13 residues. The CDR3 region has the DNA TGTGCCAGCAGACTAGCGGGGGGGTACGAGCAGTACTTC. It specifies CASRLAGGYEQYF.

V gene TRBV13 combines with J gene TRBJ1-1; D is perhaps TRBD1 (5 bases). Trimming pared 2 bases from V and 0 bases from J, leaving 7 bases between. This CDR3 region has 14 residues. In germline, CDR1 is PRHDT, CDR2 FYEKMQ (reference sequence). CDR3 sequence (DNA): TGTGCCAGCAGCTTAACGGACATGAACACTGAAGCTTTCTTT. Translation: CASSLTDMNTEAFF.

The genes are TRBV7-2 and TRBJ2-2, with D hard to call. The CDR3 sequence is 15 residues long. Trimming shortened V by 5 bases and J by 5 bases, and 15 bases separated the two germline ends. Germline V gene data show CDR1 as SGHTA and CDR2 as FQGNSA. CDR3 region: CASSPSGGTTGELFF. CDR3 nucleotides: TGTGCCAGCAGCCCCTCAGGTGGCACAACCGGGGAGCTGTTTTTT.

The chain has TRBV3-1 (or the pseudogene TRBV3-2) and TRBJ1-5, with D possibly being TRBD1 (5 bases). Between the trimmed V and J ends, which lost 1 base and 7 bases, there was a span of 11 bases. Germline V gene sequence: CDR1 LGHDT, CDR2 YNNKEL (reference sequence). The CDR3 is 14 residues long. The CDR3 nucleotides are TGTGCCAGCAGCCAAGGAGGAGGGGTGCAGCCCCAGCATTTT. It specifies CASSQGGGVQPQHF.

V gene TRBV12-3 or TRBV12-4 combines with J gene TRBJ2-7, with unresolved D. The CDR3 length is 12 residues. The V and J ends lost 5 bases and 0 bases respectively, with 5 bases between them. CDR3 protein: CASSILSYEQYF. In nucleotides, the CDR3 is TGTGCCAGCAGTATCCTCTCCTACGAGCAGTACTTC.

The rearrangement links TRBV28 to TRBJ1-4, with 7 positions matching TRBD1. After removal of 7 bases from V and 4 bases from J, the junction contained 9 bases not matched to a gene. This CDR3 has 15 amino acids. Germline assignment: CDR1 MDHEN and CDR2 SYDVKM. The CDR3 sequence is CASNPEGAGNEKLFF. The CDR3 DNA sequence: TGTGCCAGCAATCCAGAGGGGGCCGGTAATGAAAAACTGTTTTTT.

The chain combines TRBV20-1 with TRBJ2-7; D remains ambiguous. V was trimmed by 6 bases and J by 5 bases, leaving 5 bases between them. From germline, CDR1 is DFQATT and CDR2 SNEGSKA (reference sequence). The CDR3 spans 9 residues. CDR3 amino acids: CSAGHEQYF. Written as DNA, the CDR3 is TGCAGTGCGGGCCACGAGCAGTACTTC.

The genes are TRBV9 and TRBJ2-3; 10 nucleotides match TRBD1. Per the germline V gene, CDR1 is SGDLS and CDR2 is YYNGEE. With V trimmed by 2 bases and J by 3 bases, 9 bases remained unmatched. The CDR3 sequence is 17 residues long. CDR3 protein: CASSVHPPGQGTDTQYF. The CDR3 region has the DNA TGTGCCAGCAGCGTCCATCCTCCGGGACAGGGGACAGATACGCAGTATTTT. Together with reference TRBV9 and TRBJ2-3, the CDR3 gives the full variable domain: DSGVTQTPKHLITATGQRVTLRCSPRSGDLSVYWYQQSLDQGLQFLIQYYNGEERAKGNILERFSAQQFPDLHSELNLSSLELGDSALYFCASSVHPPGQGTDTQYFGPGTRLTVL.

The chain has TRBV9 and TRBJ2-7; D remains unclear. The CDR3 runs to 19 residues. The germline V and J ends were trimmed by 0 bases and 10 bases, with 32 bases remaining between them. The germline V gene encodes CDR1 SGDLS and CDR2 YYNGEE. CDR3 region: CASSVVRHSAPRAQVKQYF. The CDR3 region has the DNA TGTGCCAGCAGCGTAGTCCGCCACTCCGCCCCAAGAGCCCAAGTGAAACAGTACTTC.

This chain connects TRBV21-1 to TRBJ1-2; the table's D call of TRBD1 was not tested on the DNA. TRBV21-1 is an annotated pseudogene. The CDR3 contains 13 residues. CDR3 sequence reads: CASSPLGDYGYTF. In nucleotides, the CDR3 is TGTGCCAGCAGCCCCCTGGGCGACTATGGCTACACCTTC.

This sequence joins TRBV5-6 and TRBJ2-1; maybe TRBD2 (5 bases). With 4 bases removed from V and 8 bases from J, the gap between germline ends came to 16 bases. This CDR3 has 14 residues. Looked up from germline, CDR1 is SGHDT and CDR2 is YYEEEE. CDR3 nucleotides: TGTGCCAGCAGCCACGCACCGAGAGCGGATGAGCAGTTCTTC. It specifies CASSHAPRADEQFF.

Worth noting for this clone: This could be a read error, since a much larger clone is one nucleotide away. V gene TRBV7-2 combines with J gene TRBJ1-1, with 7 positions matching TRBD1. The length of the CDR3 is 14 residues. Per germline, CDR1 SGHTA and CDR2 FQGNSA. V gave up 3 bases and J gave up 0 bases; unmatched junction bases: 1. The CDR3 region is CASSLGQMNTEAFF. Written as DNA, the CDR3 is TGTGCCAGCAGCTTGGGACAGATGAACACTGAAGCTTTCTTT.

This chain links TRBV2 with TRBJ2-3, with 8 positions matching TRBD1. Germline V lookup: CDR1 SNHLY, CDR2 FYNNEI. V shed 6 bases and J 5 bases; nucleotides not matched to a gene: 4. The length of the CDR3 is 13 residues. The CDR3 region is CASSGRGRDTQYF. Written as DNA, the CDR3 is TGTGCCAGCAGCGGCAGGGGGCGAGATACGCAGTATTTT.

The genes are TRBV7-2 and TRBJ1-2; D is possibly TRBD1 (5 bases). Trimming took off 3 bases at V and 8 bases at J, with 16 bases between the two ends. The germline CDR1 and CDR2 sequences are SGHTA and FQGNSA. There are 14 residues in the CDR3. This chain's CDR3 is CASSFGHDLSGYTF. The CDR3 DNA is TGTGCCAGCAGCTTCGGACACGACCTTAGCGGCTACACCTTC.

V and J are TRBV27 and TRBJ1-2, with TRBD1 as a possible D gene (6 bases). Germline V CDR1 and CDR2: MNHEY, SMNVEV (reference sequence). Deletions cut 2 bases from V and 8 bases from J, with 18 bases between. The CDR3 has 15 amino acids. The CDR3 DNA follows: TGTGCCAGCAGTTTAAGTCGGGGGGGCTTTTACGGCTACACCTTC. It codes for CASSLSRGGFYGYTF.

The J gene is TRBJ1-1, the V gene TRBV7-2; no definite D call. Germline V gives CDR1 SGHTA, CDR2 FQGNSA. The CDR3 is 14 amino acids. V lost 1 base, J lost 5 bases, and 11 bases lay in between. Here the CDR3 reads CASSLVTPPTEAFF. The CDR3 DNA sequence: TGTGCCAGCAGCTTAGTAACACCACCGACTGAAGCTTTCTTT.

CDR3 sequence (DNA): TGTGCCAGTAGCACCTCTCTACAGGGGGCTTTCACCTTC. Protein sequence: CASSTSLQGAFTF. The V call is TRBV19, the J call TRBJ1-2; 9 bases agree with TRBD1. CDR1 and CDR2 (germline): LNHDA, SQIVND (reference sequence). Trimming removed 6 bases from V and 13 bases from J; junction bases left unmatched: 12. The CDR3 loop spans 13 amino acids.

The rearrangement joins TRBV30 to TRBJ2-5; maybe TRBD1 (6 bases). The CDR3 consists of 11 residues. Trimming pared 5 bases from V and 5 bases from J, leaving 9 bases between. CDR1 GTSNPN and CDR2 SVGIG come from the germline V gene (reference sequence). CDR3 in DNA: TGTGCCTGGTCAAGGGGGGAGACCCAGTACTTC. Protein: CAWSRGETQYF.

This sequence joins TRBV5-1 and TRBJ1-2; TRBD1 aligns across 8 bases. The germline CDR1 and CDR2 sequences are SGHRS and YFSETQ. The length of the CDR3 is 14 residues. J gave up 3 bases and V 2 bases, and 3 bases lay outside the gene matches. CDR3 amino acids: CASSFQGADYGYTF. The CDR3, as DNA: TGCGCCAGCAGCTTCCAGGGGGCTGACTATGGCTACACCTTC.

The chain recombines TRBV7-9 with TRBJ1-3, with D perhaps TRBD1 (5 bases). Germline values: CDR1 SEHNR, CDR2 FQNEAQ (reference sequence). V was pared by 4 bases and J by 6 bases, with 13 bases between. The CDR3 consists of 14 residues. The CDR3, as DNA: TGTGCCAGCAGCTCCTCTGGGGGGGTAAACACCATATATTTT. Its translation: CASSSSGGVNTIYF.

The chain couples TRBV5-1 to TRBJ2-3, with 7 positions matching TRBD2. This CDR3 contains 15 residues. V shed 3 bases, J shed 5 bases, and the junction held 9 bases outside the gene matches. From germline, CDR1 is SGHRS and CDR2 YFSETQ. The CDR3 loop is CASSSAGDRVDTQYF. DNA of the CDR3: TGCGCCAGCAGCTCGGCGGGGGACCGGGTAGATACGCAGTATTTT.

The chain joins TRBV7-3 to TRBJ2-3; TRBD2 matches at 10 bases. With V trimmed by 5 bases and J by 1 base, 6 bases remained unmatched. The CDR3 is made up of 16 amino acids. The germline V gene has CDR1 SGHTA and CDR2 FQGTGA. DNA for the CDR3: TGTGCCAGCAGCCTCAGCGGGGGGGCGGGCACAGATACGCAGTATTTT. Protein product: CASSLSGGAGTDTQYF.

CDR3 sequence reads: CASSRSVSGTGEQYF. CDR3 sequence (DNA): TGTGCCAGCAGCCGGAGCGTTAGCGGGACTGGGGAGCAGTACTTC. V is TRBV3-1 (or the pseudogene TRBV3-2) and J is TRBJ2-7, with 8 bases lining up with TRBD2. CDR3 size: 15 residues. From germline, CDR1 is LGHDT and CDR2 YNNKEL (reference sequence). V gave up 4 bases and J gave up 7 bases; unmatched junction bases: 12.

The CDR3 coding sequence is TGTGCCAGCAGTCCCCACCCGAGCATGGTCACAGATACGCAGTATTTT. Its translation is CASSPHPSMVTDTQYF. The chain joins TRBV28 to TRBJ2-3; D unresolved. CDR3 length: 16 residues. The germline V gene has CDR1 MDHEN and CDR2 SYDVKM. V was pared by 5 bases and J by 2 bases, with 17 bases between.

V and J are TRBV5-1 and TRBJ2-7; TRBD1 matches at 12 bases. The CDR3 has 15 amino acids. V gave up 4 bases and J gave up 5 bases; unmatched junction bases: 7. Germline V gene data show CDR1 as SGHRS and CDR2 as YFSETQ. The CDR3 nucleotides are TGCGCCAGCAGCACGGGGACAGGGGGCCCCCACGAGCAGTACTTC. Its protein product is CASSTGTGGPHEQYF.